The subject of this entry is one T cell receptor beta chain. Antigen: not known. The CDR3 is 17 amino acids. The junction had 6 bases not matched to a gene; V was cut back by 1 base and J by 1 base. CDR1 MGHRA and CDR2 YSYEKL come from the germline V gene. This sample was taken from a study of immune evolution from preneoplasia to lung adenocarcinoma. Findings and limits, study-wide: Top clone frequencies peaked in normal lung, apparently declining through invasive adenocarcinoma.

TCRdb's table, derived via immunoSEQ multiplex PCR, lists solely in-frame clones and lacks some. In the table there are tens of thousands of clones, 70% to 85% of which are singletons. Patients had resection in Japan or China between about 2013 and 2018. Histologic diagnosis was independently verified by two lung pathologists. Premalignant or tumor cells were enriched by macro-dissection after pathologic assessment. The rearrangement joins TRBV4-1 to TRBJ2-1, with 8 bases aligning to TRBD2. The sequence came from a person aged 55-75 years with lung adenocarcinoma. The sequencing input was FFPE invasive lung adenocarcinoma tissue. The CDR3 protein is CASSQAGGPVSYNEQFF. The CDR3 DNA is TGCGCCAGCAGCCAAGCGGGAGGGCCGGTTTCCTACAATGAGCAGTTCTTC.